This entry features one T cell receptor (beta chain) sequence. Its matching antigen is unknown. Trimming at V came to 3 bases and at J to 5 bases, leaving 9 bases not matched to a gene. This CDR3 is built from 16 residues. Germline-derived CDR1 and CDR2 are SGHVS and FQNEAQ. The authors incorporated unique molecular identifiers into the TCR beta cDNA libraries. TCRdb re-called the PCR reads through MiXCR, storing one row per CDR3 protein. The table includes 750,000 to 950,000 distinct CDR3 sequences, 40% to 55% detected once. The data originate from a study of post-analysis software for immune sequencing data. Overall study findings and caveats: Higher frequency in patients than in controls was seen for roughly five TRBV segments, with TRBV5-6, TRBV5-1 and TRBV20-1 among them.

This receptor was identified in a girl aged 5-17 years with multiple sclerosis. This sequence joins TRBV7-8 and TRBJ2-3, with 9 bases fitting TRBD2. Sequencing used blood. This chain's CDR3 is CASSFDPTSGEDTQYF. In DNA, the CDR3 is TGTGCCAGCAGCTTCGATCCGACTAGCGGTGAAGATACGCAGTATTTT.